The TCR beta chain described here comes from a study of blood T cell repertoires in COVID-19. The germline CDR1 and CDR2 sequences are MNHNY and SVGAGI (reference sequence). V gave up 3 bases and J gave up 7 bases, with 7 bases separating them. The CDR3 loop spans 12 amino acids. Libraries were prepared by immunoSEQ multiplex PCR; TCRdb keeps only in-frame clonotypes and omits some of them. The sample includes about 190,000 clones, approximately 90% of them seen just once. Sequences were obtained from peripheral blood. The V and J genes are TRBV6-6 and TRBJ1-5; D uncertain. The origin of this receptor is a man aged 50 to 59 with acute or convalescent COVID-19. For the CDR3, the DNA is TGTGCCAGCAGTTATGGAGAGCAGCCCCAGCATTTT. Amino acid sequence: CASSYGEQPQHF.